These T cell receptor beta chains were read from a single sample in a study of blood T cells in healthy people across ages. In TCRdb, the 5' RACE reads were re-called with MiXCR into one record per CDR3 protein. Of over 700,000 distinct CDR3 sequences in the sample, around half were seen once. Sequenced material: blood. These receptors all stem from an older man in good health. Both conserved end residues are part of each CDR3. The D gene is left open where the match is weak. Clone size is given for some rows only: seen once, a few or many times, or a class if the clone is expanded.

abundance: .; v_gene: TRBV6-6; d_gene: .; j_gene: TRBJ1-1; CDR3aa: CASRTSGDMNTEAFF; CDR3nt: TGTGCCAGCAGGACCAGCGGTGACATGAACACTGAAGCTTTCTTT
abundance: .; v_gene: TRBV2; d_gene: .; j_gene: TRBJ1-2; CDR3aa: CASSEVTGRGYTF; CDR3nt: TGTGCCAGCAGTGAGGTCACAGGGAGGGGCTACACCTTC
abundance: .; v_gene: TRBV14; d_gene: .; j_gene: TRBJ2-2; CDR3aa: CASNQDRFRDTGELFF; CDR3nt: TGTGCCAGCAACCAAGATAGGTTCAGGGACACCGGGGAGCTGTTTTTT
abundance: .; v_gene: TRBV28; d_gene: .; j_gene: TRBJ2-6; CDR3aa: CASSFTRSSGANVLTF; CDR3nt: TGTGCCAGCAGTTTCACACGTAGCTCTGGGGCCAACGTCCTGACTTTC
abundance: .; v_gene: TRBV5-5; d_gene: .; j_gene: TRBJ2-4; CDR3aa: CASSLRGDSREVIQYF; CDR3nt: TGTGCCAGCAGCTTGAGGGGAGACAGCCGGGAAGTCATTCAGTACTTC
abundance: many; v_gene: TRBV20-1; d_gene: .; j_gene: TRBJ2-3; CDR3aa: CSARVRADTQYF; CDR3nt: TGCAGTGCTAGGGTCAGGGCAGATACGCAGTATTTT
abundance: .; v_gene: TRBV20-1; d_gene: TRBD2; j_gene: TRBJ2-5; CDR3aa: CSARALAGVVSGEQYF; CDR3nt: TGCAGTGCTAGGGCACTAGCGGGAGTGGTTTCTGGTGAGCAGTACTTC
abundance: .; v_gene: TRBV28; d_gene: TRBD2; j_gene: TRBJ2-2; CDR3aa: CASAAGGPTGELFF; CDR3nt: TGTGCCAGCGCCGCGGGGGGACCCACCGGGGAGCTGTTTTTT
abundance: .; v_gene: TRBV4-2; d_gene: TRBD1; j_gene: TRBJ1-2; CDR3aa: CASSQEAGQGSYGYTF; CDR3nt: TGTGCCAGCAGCCAAGAAGCCGGACAGGGCTCCTATGGCTACACCTTC
abundance: many; v_gene: TRBV7-2; d_gene: TRBD1; j_gene: TRBJ2-3; CDR3aa: CASSSGQGTDTQYF; CDR3nt: TGTGCCAGCAGCTCCGGACAGGGCACAGATACGCAGTATTTT
abundance: many; v_gene: TRBV29-1; d_gene: TRBD2; j_gene: TRBJ2-6; CDR3aa: CSVRLAGSSGANVLTF; CDR3nt: TGCAGCGTTCGACTAGCGGGTAGCTCTGGGGCCAACGTCCTGACTTTC
abundance: few; v_gene: TRBV2; d_gene: .; j_gene: TRBJ2-7; CDR3aa: CASKERVYEQYF; CDR3nt: TGTGCCTCCAAAGAGCGGGTCTACGAGCAGTACTTC
abundance: .; v_gene: TRBV11-2; d_gene: TRBD2; j_gene: TRBJ2-1; CDR3aa: CASSLWTSGGFEQFF; CDR3nt: TGTGCCAGCAGCTTGTGGACTAGCGGCGGGTTTGAGCAGTTCTTC
abundance: few; v_gene: TRBV6-5; d_gene: .; j_gene: TRBJ1-4; CDR3aa: CASSYSVKGRVEKLFF; CDR3nt: TGTGCCAGCAGTTACTCTGTGAAGGGACGGGTTGAAAAACTGTTTTTT
abundance: .; v_gene: TRBV9; d_gene: TRBD1; j_gene: TRBJ1-2; CDR3aa: CASSIRTGGLFGYTF; CDR3nt: TGTGCCAGCAGCATCAGGACAGGGGGCCTCTTCGGCTACACCTTC
abundance: few; v_gene: TRBV6-1; d_gene: TRBD2; j_gene: TRBJ2-7; CDR3aa: CASRFLAGGIYEQYF; CDR3nt: TGTGCCAGCAGGTTCCTAGCGGGAGGTATCTACGAGCAGTACTTC
abundance: few; v_gene: TRBV7-3; d_gene: .; j_gene: TRBJ2-5; CDR3aa: CASSRVAQETQYF; CDR3nt: TGTGCCAGCAGCCGAGTAGCCCAAGAGACCCAGTACTTC
abundance: .; v_gene: TRBV3-1; d_gene: .; j_gene: TRBJ2-1; CDR3aa: CASSQEKAVNEQFF; CDR3nt: TGTGCCAGCAGCCAAGAGAAGGCAGTCAATGAGCAGTTCTTC
abundance: .; v_gene: TRBV20-1; d_gene: TRBD1; j_gene: TRBJ2-4; CDR3aa: CSARVGRGSNIQYF; CDR3nt: TGCAGTGCTAGAGTTGGCAGGGGGTCGAACATTCAGTACTTC
abundance: .; v_gene: TRBV30; d_gene: .; j_gene: TRBJ2-5; CDR3aa: CAWSDGPWVETQYF; CDR3nt: TGTGCCTGGAGTGACGGCCCTTGGGTGGAGACCCAGTACTTC
abundance: .; v_gene: TRBV6-6; d_gene: TRBD2; j_gene: TRBJ2-5; CDR3aa: CASSYVRLAEQEQYF; CDR3nt: TGTGCCAGCAGTTACGTGCGACTAGCGGAGCAGGAGCAGTACTTC
abundance: .; v_gene: TRBV6-5; d_gene: .; j_gene: TRBJ2-6; CDR3aa: CASSYSPRSLASGANVLTF; CDR3nt: TGTGCCAGCAGTTACTCGCCCCGGAGCCTAGCCTCTGGGGCCAACGTCCTGACTTTC
abundance: .; v_gene: TRBV7-2; d_gene: .; j_gene: TRBJ1-5; CDR3aa: CASSPRAVLSNQPQHF; CDR3nt: TGTGCCAGCAGCCCCAGGGCAGTCCTTAGCAATCAGCCCCAGCATTTT
abundance: few; v_gene: TRBV10-3; d_gene: .; j_gene: TRBJ2-7; CDR3aa: CAISGPPLVTVSYEQYF; CDR3nt: TGTGCCATCAGTGGTCCCCCTTTGGTGACCGTCTCCTACGAGCAGTACTTC
abundance: .; v_gene: TRBV7-2; d_gene: .; j_gene: TRBJ2-3; CDR3aa: CASTDRGPADTQYF; CDR3nt: TGTGCCAGCACTGACCGGGGCCCCGCAGATACGCAGTATTTT
abundance: few; v_gene: TRBV14; d_gene: TRBD2; j_gene: TRBJ2-2; CDR3aa: CASSQGLGLAVNTGELFF; CDR3nt: TGTGCCAGCAGCCAAGGTCTCGGACTAGCGGTGAACACCGGGGAGCTGTTTTTT
abundance: .; v_gene: TRBV7-2; d_gene: .; j_gene: TRBJ2-6; CDR3aa: CASSLQPLGANVLTF; CDR3nt: TGTGCCAGCAGCTTACAACCCTTGGGGGCCAACGTCCTGACTTTC
abundance: .; v_gene: TRBV15; d_gene: .; j_gene: TRBJ2-7; CDR3aa: CATSRDSSYEQYF; CDR3nt: TGTGCCACCAGCAGAGATTCGTCCTACGAGCAGTACTTC
abundance: few; v_gene: TRBV7-9; d_gene: .; j_gene: TRBJ2-3; CDR3aa: CASSSTTDTQYF; CDR3nt: TGTGCCAGCAGCTCCACGACAGATACGCAGTATTTT
abundance: few; v_gene: TRBV10-2; d_gene: .; j_gene: TRBJ2-5; CDR3aa: CANSEGSSVGETQYF; CDR3nt: TGCGCCAACAGTGAGGGTAGCTCGGTTGGGGAGACCCAGTACTTC
abundance: .; v_gene: TRBV6-2/TRBV6-3; d_gene: .; j_gene: TRBJ1-6; CDR3aa: CASRPSAAENSPLHF; CDR3nt: TGTGCCAGCAGACCATCCGCGGCAGAAAATTCACCCCTCCACTTT
abundance: few; v_gene: TRBV11-1; d_gene: .; j_gene: TRBJ1-1; CDR3aa: CASSLVWGRGMNTEAFF; CDR3nt: TGTGCCAGCAGCTTAGTGTGGGGGCGTGGAATGAACACTGAAGCTTTCTTT
abundance: .; v_gene: TRBV6-6; d_gene: TRBD1; j_gene: TRBJ2-7; CDR3aa: CASSKPGQNYEQYF; CDR3nt: TGTGCCAGCAGTAAACCGGGACAGAATTACGAGCAGTACTTC
abundance: many; v_gene: TRBV3-1; d_gene: .; j_gene: TRBJ2-3; CDR3aa: CASSQKGDRTQYF; CDR3nt: TGTGCCAGCAGCCAAAAGGGCGATCGTACGCAGTATTTT
abundance: .; v_gene: TRBV4-2; d_gene: .; j_gene: TRBJ1-1; CDR3aa: CASSQTGREARMNTEAFF; CDR3nt: TGTGCCAGCAGCCAAACGGGCAGGGAGGCTAGGATGAACACTGAAGCTTTCTTT
abundance: .; v_gene: TRBV3-1; d_gene: .; j_gene: TRBJ2-5; CDR3aa: CAGVSTGETQYF; CDR3nt: TGTGCCGGCGTATCGACGGGTGAGACCCAGTACTTC
abundance: .; v_gene: TRBV2; d_gene: TRBD1; j_gene: TRBJ1-3; CDR3aa: CASSGTGGSGNTIYF; CDR3nt: TGTGCCAGCAGCGGGACAGGGGGCTCTGGAAACACCATATATTTT
abundance: few; v_gene: TRBV15; d_gene: TRBD2; j_gene: TRBJ2-7; CDR3aa: CATSRVAGSSYEQYF; CDR3nt: TGTGCCACCAGCAGAGTAGCGGGTTCCTCCTACGAGCAGTACTTC
abundance: few; v_gene: TRBV12-3/TRBV12-4; d_gene: .; j_gene: TRBJ1-6; CDR3aa: CASNTQDYNSPLHF; CDR3nt: TGTGCCAGCAACACCCAAGACTATAATTCACCCCTCCACTTT
abundance: few; v_gene: TRBV7-2; d_gene: .; j_gene: TRBJ2-7; CDR3aa: CASSPQQGGSYEQYF; CDR3nt: TGTGCCAGCAGCCCCCAACAGGGAGGCTCCTACGAGCAGTACTTC
abundance: .; v_gene: TRBV12-3/TRBV12-4; d_gene: .; j_gene: TRBJ1-1; CDR3aa: CASGGQTGAEAFF; CDR3nt: TGTGCCAGCGGCGGACAGACCGGCGCTGAAGCTTTCTTT
abundance: few; v_gene: TRBV10-3; d_gene: TRBD2; j_gene: TRBJ2-3; CDR3aa: CAISVAGGDTQYF; CDR3nt: TGTGCCATCAGTGTTGCGGGAGGCGATACGCAGTATTTT
abundance: .; v_gene: TRBV20-1; d_gene: .; j_gene: TRBJ2-7; CDR3aa: CSARDRLRGYEQYF; CDR3nt: TGCAGTGCTAGAGATCGGTTGAGGGGCTACGAGCAGTACTTC
abundance: few; v_gene: TRBV7-2; d_gene: .; j_gene: TRBJ1-2; CDR3aa: CASTNPGDGYTF; CDR3nt: TGTGCCAGCACCAATCCGGGGGACGGCTACACCTTC